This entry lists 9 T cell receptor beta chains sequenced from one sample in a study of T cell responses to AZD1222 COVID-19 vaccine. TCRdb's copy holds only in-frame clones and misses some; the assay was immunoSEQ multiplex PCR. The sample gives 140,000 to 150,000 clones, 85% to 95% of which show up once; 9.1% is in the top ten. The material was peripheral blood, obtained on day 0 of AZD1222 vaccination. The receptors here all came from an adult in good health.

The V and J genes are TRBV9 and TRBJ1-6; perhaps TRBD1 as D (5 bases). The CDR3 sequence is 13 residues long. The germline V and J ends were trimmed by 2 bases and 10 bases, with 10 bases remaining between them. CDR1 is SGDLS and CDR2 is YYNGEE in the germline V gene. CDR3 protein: CASSVGRGSPLHF. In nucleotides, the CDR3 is TGTGCCAGCAGCGTGGGGCGCGGGTCACCCCTCCACTTT.

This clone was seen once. CDR3 nucleotides: TGTGCCAGCTCACCACGTTGGGTAGTAAGCCCTGCGCAAGAGACCCAGTACTTC. Translated: CASSPRWVVSPAQETQYF. J is TRBJ2-5 and V is TRBV18; D remains ambiguous. Germline-derived CDR1 and CDR2 are KGHSH and LQKENI. V was cut by 1 base and J by 2 bases, with 20 bases left in between. This CDR3 region has 18 residues.

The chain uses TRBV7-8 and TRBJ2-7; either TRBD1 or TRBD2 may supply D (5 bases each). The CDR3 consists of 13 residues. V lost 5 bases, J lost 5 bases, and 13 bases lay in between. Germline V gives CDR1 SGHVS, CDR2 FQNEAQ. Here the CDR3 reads CASSLVRGHEQYF. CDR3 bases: TGTGCCAGCAGCCTAGTCCGGGGCCACGAGCAGTACTTC.

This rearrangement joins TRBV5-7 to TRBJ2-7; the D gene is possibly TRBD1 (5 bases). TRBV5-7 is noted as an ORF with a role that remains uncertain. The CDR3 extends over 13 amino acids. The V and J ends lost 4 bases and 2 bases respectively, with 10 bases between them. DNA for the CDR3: TGTGCCAGCAGCATTGGACAAGCCTACGAGCAGTACTTC. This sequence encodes CASSIGQAYEQYF.

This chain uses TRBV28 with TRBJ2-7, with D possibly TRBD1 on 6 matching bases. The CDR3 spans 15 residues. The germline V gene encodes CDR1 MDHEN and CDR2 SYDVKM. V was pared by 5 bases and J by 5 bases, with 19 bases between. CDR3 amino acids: CASSHSGTGLNEQYF. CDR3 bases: TGTGCCAGCAGTCACTCCGGTACAGGGCTAAACGAGCAGTACTTC.

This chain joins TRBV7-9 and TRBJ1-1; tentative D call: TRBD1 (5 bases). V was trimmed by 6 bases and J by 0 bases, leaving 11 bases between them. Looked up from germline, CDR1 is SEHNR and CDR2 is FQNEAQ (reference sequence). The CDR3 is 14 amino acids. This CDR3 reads CASRAGFLNTEAFF. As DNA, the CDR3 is TGTGCCAGCAGGGCAGGGTTCCTGAACACTGAAGCTTTCTTT.

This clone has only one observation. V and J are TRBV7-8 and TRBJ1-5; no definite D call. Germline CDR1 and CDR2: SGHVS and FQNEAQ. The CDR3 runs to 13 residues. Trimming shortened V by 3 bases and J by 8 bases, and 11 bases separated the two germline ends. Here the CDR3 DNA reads TGTGCCAGCAGCTTTGATTTATTGGAGCCCCAGCATTTT. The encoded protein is CASSFDLLEPQHF.

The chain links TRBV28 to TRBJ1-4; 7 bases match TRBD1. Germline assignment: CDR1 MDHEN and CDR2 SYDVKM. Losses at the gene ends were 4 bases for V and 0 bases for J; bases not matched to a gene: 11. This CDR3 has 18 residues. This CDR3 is CASSSPRQGPATNEKLFF. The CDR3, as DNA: TGTGCCAGCAGTTCCCCTCGACAGGGACCTGCAACTAATGAAAAACTGTTTTTT.

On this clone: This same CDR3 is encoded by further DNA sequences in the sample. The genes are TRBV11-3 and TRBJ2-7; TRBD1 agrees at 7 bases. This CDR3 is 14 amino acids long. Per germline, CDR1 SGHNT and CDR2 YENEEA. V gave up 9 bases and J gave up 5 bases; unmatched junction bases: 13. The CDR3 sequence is CASGHDRAVHEQYF. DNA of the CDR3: TGTGCCAGTGGCCACGACAGGGCAGTCCACGAGCAGTACTTC.